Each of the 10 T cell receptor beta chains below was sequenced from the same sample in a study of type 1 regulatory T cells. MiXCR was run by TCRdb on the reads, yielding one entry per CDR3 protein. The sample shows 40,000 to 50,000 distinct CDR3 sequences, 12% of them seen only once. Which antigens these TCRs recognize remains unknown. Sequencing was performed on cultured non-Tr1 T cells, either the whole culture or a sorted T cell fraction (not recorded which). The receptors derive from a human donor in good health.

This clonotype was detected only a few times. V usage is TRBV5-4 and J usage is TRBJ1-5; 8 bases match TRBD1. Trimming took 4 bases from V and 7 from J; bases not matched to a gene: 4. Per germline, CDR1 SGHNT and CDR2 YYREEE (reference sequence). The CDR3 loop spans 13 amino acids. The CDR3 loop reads CASSTGTGQPQHF. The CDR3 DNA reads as TGTGCCAGCAGCACGGGGACAGGCCAGCCCCAGCATTTT. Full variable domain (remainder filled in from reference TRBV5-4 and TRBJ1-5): ETGVTQSPTHLIKTRGQQVTLRCSSQSGHNTVSWYQQALGQGPQFIFQYYREEENGRGNFPPRFSGLQFPNYSSELNVNALELDDSALYLCASSTGTGQPQHFGDGTRLSIL.

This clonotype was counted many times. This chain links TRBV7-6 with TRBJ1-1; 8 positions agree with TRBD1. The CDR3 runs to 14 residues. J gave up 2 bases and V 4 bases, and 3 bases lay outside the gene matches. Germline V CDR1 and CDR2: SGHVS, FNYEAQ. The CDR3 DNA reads TGTGCCAGCAGCTGGGACAGGAAAAACACTGAAGCTTTCTTT. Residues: CASSWDRKNTEAFF. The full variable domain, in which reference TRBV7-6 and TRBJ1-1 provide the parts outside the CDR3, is GAGVSQSPRYKVTKRGQDVALRCDPISGHVSLYWYRQALGQGPEFLTYFNYEAQQDKSGLPNDRFSAERPEGSISTLTIQRTEQRDSAMYRCASSWDRKNTEAFFGQGTRLTVV.

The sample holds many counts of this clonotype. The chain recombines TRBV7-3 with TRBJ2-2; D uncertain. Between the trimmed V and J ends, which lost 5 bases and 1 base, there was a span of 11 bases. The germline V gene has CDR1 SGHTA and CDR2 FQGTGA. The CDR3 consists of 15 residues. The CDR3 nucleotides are TGTGCCAGCAGCCTTCACGGCGGGAACACCGGGGAGCTGTTTTTT. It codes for CASSLHGGNTGELFF.

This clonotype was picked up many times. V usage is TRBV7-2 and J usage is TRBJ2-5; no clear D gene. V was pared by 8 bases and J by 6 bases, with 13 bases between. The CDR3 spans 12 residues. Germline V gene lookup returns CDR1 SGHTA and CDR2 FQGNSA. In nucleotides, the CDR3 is TGTGCCAGCCGCCGCGGAGAGCAGACCCAGTACTTC. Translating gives CASRRGEQTQYF.

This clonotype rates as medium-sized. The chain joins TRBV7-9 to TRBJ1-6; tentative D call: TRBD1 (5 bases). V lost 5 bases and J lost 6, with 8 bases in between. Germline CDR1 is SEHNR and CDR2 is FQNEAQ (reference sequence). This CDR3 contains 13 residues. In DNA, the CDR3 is TGTGCCAGCAGCCCCGGGGGTAATTCACCCCTCCACTTT. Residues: CASSPGGNSPLHF.

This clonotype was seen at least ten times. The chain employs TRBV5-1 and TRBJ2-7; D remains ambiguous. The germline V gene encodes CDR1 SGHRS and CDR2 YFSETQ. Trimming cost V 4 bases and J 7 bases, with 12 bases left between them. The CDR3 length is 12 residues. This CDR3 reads CASSPPTWEQYF. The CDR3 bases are TGCGCCAGCAGCCCGCCGACCTGGGAGCAGTACTTC.

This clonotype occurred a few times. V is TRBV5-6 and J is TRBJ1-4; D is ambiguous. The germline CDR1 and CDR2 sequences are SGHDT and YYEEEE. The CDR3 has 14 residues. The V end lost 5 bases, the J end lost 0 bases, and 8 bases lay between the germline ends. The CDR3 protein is CASSRHATNEKLFF. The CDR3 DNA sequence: TGTGCCAGCAGTCGACATGCAACTAATGAAAAACTGTTTTTT.

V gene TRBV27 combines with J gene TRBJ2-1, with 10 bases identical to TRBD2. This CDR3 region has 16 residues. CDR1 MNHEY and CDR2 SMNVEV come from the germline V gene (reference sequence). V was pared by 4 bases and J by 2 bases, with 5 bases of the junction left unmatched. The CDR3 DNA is TGTGCCAGCAGTTCCTTAGCGGGGGGTACCTACAATGAGCAGTTCTTC. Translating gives CASSSLAGGTYNEQFF.

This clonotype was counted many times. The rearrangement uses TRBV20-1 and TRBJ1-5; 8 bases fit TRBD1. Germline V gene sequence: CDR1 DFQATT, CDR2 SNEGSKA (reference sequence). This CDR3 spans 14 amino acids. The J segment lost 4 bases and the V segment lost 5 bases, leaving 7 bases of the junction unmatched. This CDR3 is CSAAQGGVNQPQHF. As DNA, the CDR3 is TGCAGTGCTGCACAGGGGGGAGTAAATCAGCCCCAGCATTTT.

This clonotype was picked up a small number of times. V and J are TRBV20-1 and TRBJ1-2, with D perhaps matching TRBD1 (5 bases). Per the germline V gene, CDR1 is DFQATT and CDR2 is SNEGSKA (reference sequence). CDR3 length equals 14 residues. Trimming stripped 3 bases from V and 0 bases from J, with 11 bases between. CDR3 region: CSAREDRSNYGYTF. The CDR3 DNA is TGCAGTGCTAGGGAAGACAGATCTAACTATGGCTACACCTTC.